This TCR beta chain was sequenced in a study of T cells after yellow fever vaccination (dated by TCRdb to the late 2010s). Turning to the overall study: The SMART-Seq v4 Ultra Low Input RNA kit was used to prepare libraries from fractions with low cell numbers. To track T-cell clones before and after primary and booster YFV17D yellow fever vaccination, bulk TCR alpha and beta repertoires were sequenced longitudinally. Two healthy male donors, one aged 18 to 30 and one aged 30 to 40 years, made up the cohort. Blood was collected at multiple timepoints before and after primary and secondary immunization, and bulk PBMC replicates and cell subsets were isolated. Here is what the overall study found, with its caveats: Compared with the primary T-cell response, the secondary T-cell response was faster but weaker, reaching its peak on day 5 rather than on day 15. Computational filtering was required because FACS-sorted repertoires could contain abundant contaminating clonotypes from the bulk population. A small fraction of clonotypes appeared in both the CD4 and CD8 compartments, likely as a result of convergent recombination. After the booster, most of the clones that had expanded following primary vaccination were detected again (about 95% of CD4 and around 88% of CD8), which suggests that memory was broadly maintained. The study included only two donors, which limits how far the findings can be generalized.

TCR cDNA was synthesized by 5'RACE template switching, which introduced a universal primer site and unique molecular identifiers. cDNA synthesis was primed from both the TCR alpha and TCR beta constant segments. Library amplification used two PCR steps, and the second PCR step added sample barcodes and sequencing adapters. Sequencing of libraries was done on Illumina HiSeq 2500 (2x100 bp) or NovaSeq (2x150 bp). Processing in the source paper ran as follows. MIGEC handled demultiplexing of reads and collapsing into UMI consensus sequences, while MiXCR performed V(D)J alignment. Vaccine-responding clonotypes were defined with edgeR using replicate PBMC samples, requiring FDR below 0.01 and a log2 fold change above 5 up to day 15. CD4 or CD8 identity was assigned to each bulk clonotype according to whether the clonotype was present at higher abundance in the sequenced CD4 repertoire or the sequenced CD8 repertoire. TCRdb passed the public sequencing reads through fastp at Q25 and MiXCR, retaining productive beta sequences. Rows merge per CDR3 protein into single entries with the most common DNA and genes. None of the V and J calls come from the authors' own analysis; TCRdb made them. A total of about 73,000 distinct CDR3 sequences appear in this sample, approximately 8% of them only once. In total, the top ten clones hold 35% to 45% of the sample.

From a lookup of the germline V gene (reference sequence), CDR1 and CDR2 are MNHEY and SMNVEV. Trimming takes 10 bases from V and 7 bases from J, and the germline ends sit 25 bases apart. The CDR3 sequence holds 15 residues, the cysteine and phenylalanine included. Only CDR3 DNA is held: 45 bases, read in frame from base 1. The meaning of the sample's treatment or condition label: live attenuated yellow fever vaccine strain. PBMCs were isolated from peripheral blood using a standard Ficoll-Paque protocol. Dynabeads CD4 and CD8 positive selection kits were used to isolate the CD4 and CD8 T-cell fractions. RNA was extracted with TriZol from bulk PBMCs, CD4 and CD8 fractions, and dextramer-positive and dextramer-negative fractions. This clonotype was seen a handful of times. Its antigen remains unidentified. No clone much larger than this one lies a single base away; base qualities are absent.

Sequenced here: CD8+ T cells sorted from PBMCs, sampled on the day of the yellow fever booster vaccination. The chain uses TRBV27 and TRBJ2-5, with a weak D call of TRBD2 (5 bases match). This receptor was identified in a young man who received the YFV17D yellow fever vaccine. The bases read TGTGCCACCGGTTTTCCTAACCGGGGTGGACGGACCCAGTACTTC. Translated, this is CATGFPNRGGRTQYF.